These T cell receptor beta chains were read from a single sample in a study of blood T cell repertoires in COVID-19. Here immunoSEQ multiplex PCR was the method, and the copy in TCRdb shows in-frame clones only, minus some. Here the sample spans approximately 120,000 clones, 75% to 90% being singletons. The source material was peripheral blood. The receptors were sampled from a woman between 45 and 65 years old with acute or convalescent COVID-19. Each CDR3 is given with its conserved first and last residue. D genes are given only for firm matches. Clone sizes are given selectively: once, few, many, or a class where the clone is expanded.

j_gene: TRBJ1-6; abundance: .; v_gene: TRBV6-6; d_gene: .; CDR3aa: CASSPRSRQGLLPRGSSYNSPLHF; CDR3nt: TGTGCCAGCAGTCCCCGGTCCCGGCAGGGGCTTCTACCGAGGGGGAGCTCCTATAATTCACCCCTCCACTTT
j_gene: TRBJ1-2; abundance: .; v_gene: TRBV28; d_gene: TRBD1; CDR3aa: CASSLQGGYGYTF; CDR3nt: TGTGCCAGCAGTCTACAGGGGGGCTATGGCTACACCTTC
j_gene: TRBJ1-2; abundance: .; v_gene: TRBV29-1; d_gene: TRBD1; CDR3aa: CSVDGTGPGYTF; CDR3nt: TGCAGCGTTGATGGGACAGGTCCTGGCTACACCTTC
j_gene: TRBJ1-2; abundance: .; v_gene: TRBV30; d_gene: .; CDR3aa: CAWSVRRPGNYGGYTF; CDR3nt: TGTGCCTGGAGTGTACGTAGGCCGGGGAATTATGGTGGCTACACCTTC
j_gene: TRBJ2-2; abundance: .; v_gene: TRBV5-1; d_gene: .; CDR3aa: CASRPGEVTGELFF; CDR3nt: TGCGCCAGCAGACCGGGGGAGGTTACCGGGGAGCTGTTTTTT
j_gene: TRBJ1-4; abundance: .; v_gene: TRBV5-1; d_gene: .; CDR3aa: CASSLGQRGEKLFF; CDR3nt: TGCGCCAGCAGCTTGGGGCAGAGAGGTGAAAAACTGTTTTTT
j_gene: TRBJ1-1; abundance: .; v_gene: TRBV6-1; d_gene: TRBD1; CDR3aa: CASSEAGGRNTEAFF; CDR3nt: TGTGCCAGCAGTGAGGCAGGGGGCAGGAACACTGAAGCTTTCTTT
j_gene: TRBJ1-2; abundance: .; v_gene: TRBV30; d_gene: .; CDR3aa: CAWLLKGEYYGYTF; CDR3nt: TGTGCCTGGCTTCTCAAGGGGGAGTACTATGGCTACACCTTC
j_gene: TRBJ2-3; abundance: few; v_gene: TRBV7-3; d_gene: TRBD1; CDR3aa: CASRRDRVTDTQYF; CDR3nt: TGTGCCAGCAGGAGGGACAGGGTCACAGATACGCAGTATTTT
j_gene: TRBJ2-2; abundance: .; v_gene: TRBV6-6; d_gene: .; CDR3aa: CASSYSITDTGELFF; CDR3nt: TGTGCCAGCAGTTACTCCATCACGGACACCGGGGAGCTGTTTTTT
j_gene: TRBJ1-1; abundance: .; v_gene: TRBV6-5; d_gene: TRBD1; CDR3aa: CASSYGDRGNTEAFF; CDR3nt: TGTGCCAGCAGTTACGGGGACAGGGGGAACACTGAAGCTTTCTTT
j_gene: TRBJ1-5; abundance: .; v_gene: TRBV18; d_gene: .; CDR3aa: CASSPGPLEPQHF; CDR3nt: TGTGCCAGCTCACCAGGGCCCCTCGAGCCCCAGCATTTT
j_gene: TRBJ2-5; abundance: .; v_gene: TRBV6-2/TRBV6-3; d_gene: TRBD1; CDR3aa: CASSGDSQETQYF; CDR3nt: TGTGCCAGCAGCGGGGACAGCCAAGAGACCCAGTACTTC
j_gene: TRBJ1-4; abundance: .; v_gene: TRBV6-5; d_gene: .; CDR3aa: CASSSRGEKLFF; CDR3nt: TGTGCCAGCAGTTCCAGGGGAGAAAAACTGTTTTTT
j_gene: TRBJ1-2; abundance: .; v_gene: TRBV10-3; d_gene: .; CDR3aa: CAISGGAESYTF; CDR3nt: TGTGCCATCAGTGGCGGGGCAGAAAGCTACACCTTC